The source of this TCR beta chain is a study of blood T cells in healthy people across ages. It was with a sample-barcoded 5' primer and a J-beta primer mix that a second PCR of about 6 to 12 cycles was run. MiXCR, applied by TCRdb to the 5' RACE reads, yields one record per CDR3 protein. Of over 700,000 distinct CDR3 sequences in the sample, around a quarter were seen once. The germline CDR1 and CDR2 sequences are DFQATT and SNEGSKA (reference sequence). Between the trimmed V and J ends, which lost 3 bases and 4 bases, there was a span of 12 bases. The CDR3 is 14 amino acids. This clonotype was counted a few times. The same sample was also studied in work on T cells of mothers and their children. From that study: Slightly higher overlap, not significant, was seen in related mother-child pairs than in unrelated pairs.

Material: blood. The TCR comes from a boy aged 5-17 years in good health. This chain joins TRBV20-1 and TRBJ2-2; no definite D call. In DNA, the CDR3 is TGCAGTGCTAGTTTTAACAAGGGCACCGGGGAGCTGTTTTTT. It yields the protein CSASFNKGTGELFF.